These T cell receptor beta chains were read from a single sample in a study of vaccination and CD4 T cells after COVID-19. Which antigens these TCRs recognize remains unknown. TCRdb re-called the PCR reads with MiXCR, one entry per CDR3 protein. The data show some 3,300 distinct CDR3 sequences, 49% seen once. The sample consisted of CD4+ T cells from blood, cultured in vitro. These receptors were obtained from a human donor who had recovered from COVID-19. Both conserved end residues are part of each CDR3. Each record gives: D gene, clone size, V gene, J gene, CDR3 protein, CDR3 DNA. The D gene is left open where the match is weak. The size entry is marked missing in some rows and otherwise reads once, few, many or a size class.

d_gene: TRBD2
abundance: .
v_gene: TRBV20-1
j_gene: TRBJ2-5
CDR3aa: CSARGSSGQETQYF
CDR3nt: TGCAGTGCTAGAGGTTCTAGCGGCCAAGAGACCCAGTACTTC

d_gene: TRBD1
abundance: .
v_gene: TRBV4-1
j_gene: TRBJ1-6
CDR3aa: CASSQDSQGRAPLHF
CDR3nt: TGCGCCAGCAGCCAAGATTCACAGGGGAGGGCACCCCTCCACTTT

d_gene: .
abundance: .
v_gene: TRBV3-1
j_gene: TRBJ2-6
CDR3aa: CASSPRTDPGANVLTF
CDR3nt: TGTGCCAGCAGCCCCAGGACAGACCCTGGGGCCAACGTCCTGACTTTC

d_gene: TRBD1
abundance: .
v_gene: TRBV10-3
j_gene: TRBJ1-5
CDR3aa: CAISGRQGSNQPQHF
CDR3nt: TGTGCCATCAGTGGACGACAGGGTAGCAATCAGCCCCAGCATTTT

d_gene: TRBD1
abundance: few
v_gene: TRBV12-3/TRBV12-4
j_gene: TRBJ1-6
CDR3aa: CASSFRGGEGSPLHF
CDR3nt: TGTGCCAGCAGTTTCCGAGGGGGCGAAGGTTCACCCCTCCACTTT

d_gene: .
abundance: few
v_gene: TRBV20-1
j_gene: TRBJ2-1
CDR3aa: CSASGQDNEQFF
CDR3nt: TGCAGTGCTAGTGGCCAGGACAATGAGCAGTTCTTC

d_gene: .
abundance: few
v_gene: TRBV7-8
j_gene: TRBJ2-3
CDR3aa: CASSLVKGGGPRDTQYF
CDR3nt: TGTGCCAGCAGCTTAGTGAAGGGGGGAGGGCCAAGGGATACGCAGTATTTT

d_gene: TRBD1
abundance: .
v_gene: TRBV6-1
j_gene: TRBJ2-7
CDR3aa: CASSGDRGLTYEQYF
CDR3nt: TGTGCCAGCAGTGGAGACAGGGGGCTCACCTACGAGCAGTACTTC

d_gene: .
abundance: .
v_gene: TRBV6-1
j_gene: TRBJ1-2
CDR3aa: CASSLRGANGYTF
CDR3nt: TGTGCCAGCAGCTTAAGAGGGGCTAATGGCTACACCTTC

d_gene: TRBD1
abundance: few
v_gene: TRBV10-3
j_gene: TRBJ1-2
CDR3aa: CAISEGTGDHGYTF
CDR3nt: TGTGCCATCAGTGAGGGGACAGGGGACCATGGCTACACCTTC

d_gene: TRBD2
abundance: few
v_gene: TRBV7-3
j_gene: TRBJ2-3
CDR3aa: CASSLLAGEADTQYF
CDR3nt: TGTGCCAGCAGCTTACTTGCGGGAGAGGCAGATACGCAGTATTTT

d_gene: .
abundance: .
v_gene: TRBV20-1
j_gene: TRBJ1-1
CDR3aa: CSAISGRNTEAFF
CDR3nt: TGCAGTGCTATTTCAGGGAGGAACACTGAAGCTTTCTTT

d_gene: .
abundance: large
v_gene: TRBV6-1
j_gene: TRBJ1-6
CDR3aa: CASSTLDRRGGPLHF
CDR3nt: TGTGCCAGCAGTACATTAGACCGCCGGGGGGGACCCCTCCACTTT

d_gene: .
abundance: .
v_gene: TRBV7-3
j_gene: TRBJ2-5
CDR3aa: CASSHTQFQETQYF
CDR3nt: TGTGCCAGCAGCCATACCCAGTTCCAAGAGACCCAGTACTTC

d_gene: .
abundance: few
v_gene: TRBV5-1
j_gene: TRBJ1-1
CDR3aa: CASSASRNTEAFF
CDR3nt: TGCGCCAGCAGCGCCAGTCGGAACACTGAAGCTTTCTTT

d_gene: .
abundance: .
v_gene: TRBV30
j_gene: TRBJ2-7
CDR3aa: CAWSSPLGEQYF
CDR3nt: TGTGCCTGGAGTTCCCCTTTGGGCGAGCAGTACTTC

d_gene: TRBD2
abundance: few
v_gene: TRBV10-3
j_gene: TRBJ2-5
CDR3aa: CAISDAAGGNGLETQYF
CDR3nt: TGTGCCATCAGTGACGCAGCGGGAGGAAATGGATTAGAGACCCAGTACTTC

d_gene: TRBD1
abundance: .
v_gene: TRBV12-5
j_gene: TRBJ1-1
CDR3aa: CASGPQGAGDTEAFF
CDR3nt: TGTGCTAGTGGGCCCCAGGGGGCGGGTGACACTGAAGCTTTCTTT

d_gene: .
abundance: .
v_gene: TRBV19
j_gene: TRBJ1-1
CDR3aa: CASSMNTEAFF
CDR3nt: TGTGCCAGTAGTATGAACACTGAAGCTTTCTTT

d_gene: .
abundance: .
v_gene: TRBV20-1
j_gene: TRBJ1-2
CDR3aa: CSARRVRTEGIHGYTF
CDR3nt: TGCAGTGCTAGAAGGGTTCGGACAGAAGGAATCCATGGCTACACCTTC

d_gene: .
abundance: few
v_gene: TRBV20-1
j_gene: TRBJ1-2
CDR3aa: CSAREQVNYGYTF
CDR3nt: TGCAGTGCTAGAGAACAGGTGAACTATGGCTACACCTTC

d_gene: .
abundance: .
v_gene: TRBV4-1
j_gene: TRBJ1-2
CDR3aa: CASSQDVRGVDYGYTF
CDR3nt: TGCGCCAGCAGCCAAGATGTCAGGGGCGTCGACTATGGCTACACCTTC

d_gene: TRBD1
abundance: .
v_gene: TRBV10-1
j_gene: TRBJ1-3
CDR3aa: CASRSGTGWPSGNTIYF
CDR3nt: TGCGCCAGCAGGTCAGGGACAGGGTGGCCCTCTGGAAACACCATATATTTT

d_gene: .
abundance: once
v_gene: TRBV14
j_gene: TRBJ1-1
CDR3aa: CASSPFGQLNTEAFF
CDR3nt: TGTGCCAGCAGCCCCTTCGGACAGTTGAACACTGAAGCTTTCTTT

d_gene: .
abundance: .
v_gene: TRBV7-2
j_gene: TRBJ2-3
CDR3aa: CASSLGTTTDTQYF
CDR3nt: TGTGCCAGCAGCCTAGGGACCACCACAGATACGCAGTATTTT

d_gene: .
abundance: .
v_gene: TRBV6-1
j_gene: TRBJ2-1
CDR3aa: CASSQGYYNEQFF
CDR3nt: TGTGCCAGCTCTCAGGGGTACTACAATGAGCAGTTCTTC

d_gene: .
abundance: few
v_gene: TRBV20-1
j_gene: TRBJ1-2
CDR3aa: CSALDYSGGYTF
CDR3nt: TGCAGTGCTCTCGACTACTCGGGGGGCTACACCTTC

d_gene: .
abundance: .
v_gene: TRBV7-6
j_gene: TRBJ2-7
CDR3aa: CASSSQGEQYF
CDR3nt: TGTGCCAGCAGCTCCCAGGGCGAGCAGTACTTC

d_gene: .
abundance: once
v_gene: TRBV20-1
j_gene: TRBJ1-5
CDR3aa: CSAANPTSNQPQHF
CDR3nt: TGCAGTGCCGCAAACCCTACAAGCAATCAGCCCCAGCATTTT

d_gene: TRBD2
abundance: .
v_gene: TRBV7-9
j_gene: TRBJ2-7
CDR3aa: CASSYGGTSGRSSIEQYF
CDR3nt: TGCGCCAGCAGCTATGGGGGTACTAGCGGGAGGTCCTCCATCGAGCAGTACTTC

d_gene: .
abundance: .
v_gene: TRBV4-1
j_gene: TRBJ2-5
CDR3aa: CASSQVPSVGTQYF
CDR3nt: TGCGCCAGCAGCCAAGTCCCCTCTGTGGGGACCCAGTACTTC

d_gene: .
abundance: .
v_gene: TRBV6-1
j_gene: TRBJ2-2
CDR3aa: CASRLAVANTGELFF
CDR3nt: TGTGCCAGCAGGTTAGCGGTAGCGAACACCGGGGAGCTGTTTTTT

d_gene: TRBD1
abundance: few
v_gene: TRBV9
j_gene: TRBJ2-3
CDR3aa: CASSVGWTGNTDTQYF
CDR3nt: TGTGCCAGCAGCGTAGGATGGACAGGGAACACAGATACGCAGTATTTT

d_gene: .
abundance: .
v_gene: TRBV20-1
j_gene: TRBJ2-3
CDR3aa: CSAMPDALGTDTQYF
CDR3nt: TGCAGTGCTATGCCGGACGCCCTCGGCACAGATACGCAGTATTTT

d_gene: .
abundance: .
v_gene: TRBV27
j_gene: TRBJ1-3
CDR3aa: CASSFDVGSESSGNTIYF
CDR3nt: TGTGCCAGCAGTTTCGATGTGGGTTCGGAGAGCTCTGGAAACACCATATATTTT

d_gene: .
abundance: .
v_gene: TRBV5-1
j_gene: TRBJ2-3
CDR3aa: CASRRQGGTAQYF
CDR3nt: TGCGCCAGCAGGCGTCAGGGGGGAACGGCGCAGTATTTT

d_gene: .
abundance: medium-sized
v_gene: TRBV20-1
j_gene: TRBJ1-2
CDR3aa: CSATGQDGYTF
CDR3nt: TGCAGTGCAACGGGCCAAGACGGCTACACCTTC

d_gene: TRBD1
abundance: .
v_gene: TRBV6-1
j_gene: TRBJ2-7
CDR3aa: CASSNGQGTYEQYF
CDR3nt: TGTGCCAGCAGTAACGGACAGGGGACCTACGAGCAGTACTTC

d_gene: .
abundance: .
v_gene: TRBV7-2
j_gene: TRBJ1-5
CDR3aa: CASSSTDRTQHF
CDR3nt: TGTGCCAGCAGCTCGACGGATCGGACCCAGCATTTT

d_gene: TRBD1
abundance: .
v_gene: TRBV11-3
j_gene: TRBJ2-5
CDR3aa: CASSADRDFPETQYF
CDR3nt: TGTGCCAGCAGTGCTGACAGGGATTTCCCAGAGACCCAGTACTTC

d_gene: .
abundance: few
v_gene: TRBV19
j_gene: TRBJ1-5
CDR3aa: CASSIEGPQHF
CDR3nt: TGTGCCAGTAGTATTGAGGGGCCCCAGCATTTT

d_gene: TRBD2
abundance: .
v_gene: TRBV27
j_gene: TRBJ2-3
CDR3aa: CASSPGLAGWTDTQYF
CDR3nt: TGTGCCAGCAGCCCCGGACTAGCGGGTTGGACAGATACGCAGTATTTT

d_gene: TRBD2
abundance: .
v_gene: TRBV5-8
j_gene: TRBJ2-3
CDR3aa: CASSPGGRSTDTQYF
CDR3nt: TGTGCCAGCAGCCCGGGAGGCCGAAGCACAGATACGCAGTATTTT

d_gene: .
abundance: .
v_gene: TRBV7-2
j_gene: TRBJ1-5
CDR3aa: CASSAVGPGSQPQHF
CDR3nt: TGTGCCAGCAGCGCAGTCGGGCCAGGGAGTCAGCCCCAGCATTTT

d_gene: .
abundance: few
v_gene: TRBV6-1
j_gene: TRBJ1-5
CDR3aa: CASSEGWSNQPQHF
CDR3nt: TGTGCCAGCAGTGAGGGATGGAGCAATCAGCCCCAGCATTTT

d_gene: TRBD1
abundance: few
v_gene: TRBV19
j_gene: TRBJ1-2
CDR3aa: CASSIGQGGNYGYTF
CDR3nt: TGTGCCAGTAGTATAGGCCAGGGGGGGAACTATGGCTACACCTTC

d_gene: .
abundance: .
v_gene: TRBV7-3
j_gene: TRBJ1-1
CDR3aa: CASSLDGGPAEAFF
CDR3nt: TGTGCCAGCAGTCTGGACGGGGGCCCCGCTGAAGCTTTCTTT

d_gene: TRBD2
abundance: .
v_gene: TRBV20-1
j_gene: TRBJ2-1
CDR3aa: CSARYASGGDHNEQFF
CDR3nt: TGCAGTGCTAGATACGCTAGCGGGGGTGACCACAATGAGCAGTTCTTC

d_gene: .
abundance: .
v_gene: TRBV7-2
j_gene: TRBJ1-5
CDR3aa: CASSTRGNQPQHF
CDR3nt: TGTGCCAGCAGCACCCGGGGCAATCAGCCCCAGCATTTT

d_gene: .
abundance: few
v_gene: TRBV12-3/TRBV12-4
j_gene: TRBJ2-5
CDR3aa: CASSSPSFLGTFDQETQYF
CDR3nt: TGTGCCAGCAGTTCCCCCAGCTTCCTCGGGACATTTGACCAAGAGACCCAGTACTTC

d_gene: TRBD2
abundance: .
v_gene: TRBV7-2
j_gene: TRBJ2-1
CDR3aa: CASSLGPGLAGEDEQFF
CDR3nt: TGTGCCAGCAGCTTGGGGCCGGGACTAGCGGGTGAGGATGAGCAGTTCTTC

d_gene: .
abundance: .
v_gene: TRBV7-9
j_gene: TRBJ2-7
CDR3aa: CASSLLGRAGGEQYF
CDR3nt: TGTGCCAGCAGCTTATTGGGGAGGGCAGGGGGCGAGCAGTACTTC

d_gene: TRBD1
abundance: once
v_gene: TRBV5-4
j_gene: TRBJ1-1
CDR3aa: CASSLTARRGLNEAFF
CDR3nt: TGTGCCAGCAGCTTGACCGCCCGGAGGGGGCTAAATGAAGCTTTCTTT

d_gene: TRBD2
abundance: .
v_gene: TRBV7-3
j_gene: TRBJ2-2
CDR3aa: CASSLTSGRARAGELFF
CDR3nt: TGTGCCAGCAGCTTAACTAGCGGGAGGGCCAGGGCCGGGGAGCTGTTTTTT

d_gene: .
abundance: .
v_gene: TRBV20-1
j_gene: TRBJ1-4
CDR3aa: CSARNGPWDEKLFF
CDR3nt: TGCAGTGCTAGAAATGGACCCTGGGATGAAAAACTGTTTTTT

d_gene: .
abundance: .
v_gene: TRBV4-2
j_gene: TRBJ2-7
CDR3aa: CASSQEFVANYEQYF
CDR3nt: TGTGCCAGCAGCCAAGAGTTTGTCGCCAACTACGAGCAGTACTTC

d_gene: TRBD2
abundance: .
v_gene: TRBV5-6
j_gene: TRBJ2-3
CDR3aa: CASSSGGGARLPDTQYF
CDR3nt: TGTGCCAGCAGCTCCGGGGGGGGGGCCCGGCTACCAGATACGCAGTATTTT

d_gene: TRBD2
abundance: .
v_gene: TRBV20-1
j_gene: TRBJ2-3
CDR3aa: CSADWTSGSEYTQYF
CDR3nt: TGCAGTGCAGACTGGACTAGCGGGAGTGAGTATACGCAGTATTTT

d_gene: TRBD1
abundance: few
v_gene: TRBV10-1
j_gene: TRBJ1-5
CDR3aa: CASREGQGGQPQHF
CDR3nt: TGCGCCAGCAGGGAGGGACAGGGAGGTCAGCCCCAGCATTTT

d_gene: TRBD1
abundance: few
v_gene: TRBV20-1
j_gene: TRBJ2-7
CDR3aa: CSARGRDRGMGFWYEQYF
CDR3nt: TGCAGTGCTAGAGGCCGGGACAGGGGTATGGGGTTCTGGTACGAGCAGTACTTC